This is a list of T cell receptor beta chains from one sample in a study of cytomegalovirus exposure and HLA in healthy donors. Repertoires were generated with immunoSEQ multiplex PCR, while TCRdb's copy carries only in-frame clones and drops some. The sample consists of about 130,000 clones, roughly 75% of them appearing once. What was sequenced was PBMCs. The receptor set was obtained from a man aged 25-40 years in good health and CMV-seropositive. The CDR3 runs from the conserved cysteine through the conserved F or W. The order of the fields is J gene, clone size, D gene, V gene, CDR3 DNA, CDR3 protein. A D gene is named only where the DNA matches it firmly. Clone size is shown for a subset of rows, as once, few, many or a class of expanded clone.

TRBJ2-2,NA,NA,TRBV29-1,TGCAGCGTTGAAGGGGCTTTTCACATGGCCGGGGAGCTGTTTTTT,CSVEGAFHMAGELFF
TRBJ2-1,NA,NA,TRBV11-2,TGTGCCAGCAGCTTAGTGTATGGAGTAGTACATGAGCAGTTCTTC,CASSLVYGVVHEQFF
TRBJ1-3,NA,NA,TRBV4-1,TGCGCCAGCAGCGCGACTTACTCTGGAAACACCATATATTTT,CASSATYSGNTIYF
TRBJ2-2,NA,NA,TRBV5-4,TGTGCCAGCAGCTTAGGAGCCGGGGAGCTGTTTTTT,CASSLGAGELFF
TRBJ2-1,NA,NA,TRBV6-5,TGTGCCAGCAGTAACTCCGGTGGGCAGGTAGGCGATGAGCAGTTCTTC,CASSNSGGQVGDEQFF
TRBJ1-2,NA,NA,TRBV5-5,TGTGCCAGCAGCAAGGGGGGGCAGAGGGGCTACACCTTC,CASSKGGQRGYTF
TRBJ2-7,NA,TRBD2,TRBV2,TGTGCCAGCAGGGTACTAGCGGGAGGATCCTACGAGCAGTACTTC,CASRVLAGGSYEQYF
TRBJ2-2,NA,NA,TRBV10-3,TGTGCCATCAGTGGCCGGACAGCCCTAAGCGCCGGGGAGCTGTTTTTT,CAISGRTALSAGELFF
TRBJ2-7,NA,TRBD2,TRBV13,TGTGCCAGCAGCTTAGGAGGCGGGAGGGCCGACGGGCAGTACTTC,CASSLGGGRADGQYF
TRBJ1-2,NA,NA,TRBV7-8,TGTGCCAGCAGCTTGCACAATAACTATGGCTACACCTTC,CASSLHNNYGYTF
TRBJ2-2,few,TRBD2,TRBV27,TGTGCCAGCAGGGACCCCGGGAGGCTCCGAACCGGGGAGCTGTTTTTT,CASRDPGRLRTGELFF
TRBJ1-5,once,NA,TRBV7-6,TGTGCCAGCAGCTCCAGCGGGGGTACGCAGCCCCAGCATTTT,CASSSSGGTQPQHF
TRBJ2-7,NA,TRBD2,TRBV4-1,TGCGCCAGCAGCATAACCGGGACTAGCGGGAGCTCCTACGAGCAGTACTTC,CASSITGTSGSSYEQYF
TRBJ2-7,NA,TRBD2,TRBV4-3,TGCGCCAGCAGCCAGATAGCGGGGGGATCCTACGAGCAGTACTTC,CASSQIAGGSYEQYF
TRBJ2-1,NA,TRBD2,TRBV7-2,TGTGCCAGCAGCTTAGTCCTAGCGGGCCCAAGCTCCTACAATGAGCAGTTCTTC,CASSLVLAGPSSYNEQFF
TRBJ1-1,NA,NA,TRBV9,TGTGCCAGCAGCGTAGGAGGAAGTACTGAAGCTTTCTTT,CASSVGGSTEAFF
TRBJ2-1,NA,TRBD2,TRBV9,TGTGCCAGCACCCGGCGGGGGGTAGGCTCCTACAATGAGCAGTTCTTC,CASTRRGVGSYNEQFF
TRBJ2-3,NA,TRBD2,TRBV9,TGTGCCAGCAGCAAGACTAGCGGGAGGGTCCCCTTTAGCACAGATACGCAGTATTTT,CASSKTSGRVPFSTDTQYF
TRBJ1-5,NA,NA,TRBV30,TGTGCCTGGAGTATGAGGGAAAATCAGCCCCAGCATTTT,CAWSMRENQPQHF
TRBJ2-7,NA,TRBD1,TRBV7-7,TGTGCCAGCAGCGTCGGGACAGGAAAGATCTACGAGCAGTACTTC,CASSVGTGKIYEQYF
TRBJ1-4,few,NA,TRBV7-8,TGTGCCAGCAGCTTATCGCGGTGGTCAACTAATGAAAAACTGTTTTTT,CASSLSRWSTNEKLFF
TRBJ2-2,NA,NA,TRBV7-8,TGTGCCTTTCGTCCCGGCCCGGGGAACACCGGGGAGCTGTTTTTT,CAFRPGPGNTGELFF
TRBJ2-7,NA,TRBD2,TRBV25-1,TGTGCCAGCAGAGGGCCGGGACTAGCGGGAGGCCCGGTTAGGGAGCAGTACTTC,CASRGPGLAGGPVREQYF
TRBJ1-5,NA,TRBD1,TRBV6-6,TGTGCCAGCAGCCGGACAGGGCGCCAGCCCCAGCATTTT,CASSRTGRQPQHF
TRBJ2-1,NA,NA,TRBV7-9,TGTGCCAGCAGCGCAAAAACGGGAATTGAGCAGTTCTTC,CASSAKTGIEQFF
TRBJ1-1,few,NA,TRBV5-1,TGCGCCAGCAGCTTGGCAGGGCGGACTGAAGCTTTCTTT,CASSLAGRTEAFF
TRBJ2-1,NA,NA,TRBV6-4,TGTGCCAGCAGTGACTCGACGGAAGGGGATGAGCAGTTCTTC,CASSDSTEGDEQFF
TRBJ1-5,once,NA,TRBV7-6,TGTGCCAGCAGCCCCTGGGAGGATCAGCCCCAGCATTTT,CASSPWEDQPQHF
TRBJ2-5,NA,NA,TRBV5-1,TGCGCCAGCAGCTCGGGACCCGGGACTCAGGAAGTGGAGACCCAGTACTTC,CASSSGPGTQEVETQYF
TRBJ2-3,few,NA,TRBV7-9,TGTGCCAGCAGACCGGGAAGGTGGATATCCACAGATACGCAGTATTTT,CASRPGRWISTDTQYF
TRBJ2-1,NA,NA,TRBV4-3,TGCGCCAGCAGCCCCTGGAGAGACGGATCCAATGAGCAGTTCTTC,CASSPWRDGSNEQFF
TRBJ2-7,few,NA,TRBV7-9,TGTGCCAGCAGCCCCACCGCGGGGGAGCAGTACTTC,CASSPTAGEQYF
TRBJ1-1,once,NA,TRBV2,TGTGCCAGCGGGCCCCCCGGGGACAACTTTTCAAAGGCTTTCTTT,CASGPPGDNFSKAFF
TRBJ1-5,NA,TRBD1,TRBV15,TGTGCCACCAGCACTGGGACAGGGAGGACTCAGCCCCAGCATTTT,CATSTGTGRTQPQHF
TRBJ1-1,few,TRBD1,TRBV4-1,TGCGCCAGCAGCCAAACAGGGGACACTGAAGCTTTCTTT,CASSQTGDTEAFF
TRBJ2-3,few,TRBD2,TRBV29-1,TGCAGCGTTTGGGGGGGGAGCAATACGCAGTATTTT,CSVWGGSNTQYF
TRBJ2-3,NA,NA,TRBV4-2,TGTGCCAGCAGCCGAAGGCATCTAGCGACTAGCACAGATACGCAGTATTTT,CASSRRHLATSTDTQYF